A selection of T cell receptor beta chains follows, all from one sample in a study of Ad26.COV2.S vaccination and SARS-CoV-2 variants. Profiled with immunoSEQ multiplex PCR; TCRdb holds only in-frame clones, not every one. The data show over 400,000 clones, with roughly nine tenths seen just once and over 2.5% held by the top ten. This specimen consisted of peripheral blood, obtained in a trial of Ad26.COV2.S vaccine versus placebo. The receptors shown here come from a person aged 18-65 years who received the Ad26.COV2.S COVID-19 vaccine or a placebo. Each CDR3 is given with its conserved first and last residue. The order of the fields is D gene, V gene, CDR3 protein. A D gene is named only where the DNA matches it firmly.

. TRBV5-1 CASSLESSRVNEQFF
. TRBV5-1 CASSSNGGTDTQYF
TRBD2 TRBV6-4 CASSETSGGSDTQYF
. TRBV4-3 CASSASAGYGYTF
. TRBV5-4 CASSSSGVQYF
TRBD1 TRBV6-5 CASSYSEGADGYTF
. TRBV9 CASSVAGNRNEQYF
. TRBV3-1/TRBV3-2 CASSQGVGGEKLFF
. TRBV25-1 CASSEMGGWETQYF
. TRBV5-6 CASSLRGGTSYEQYF
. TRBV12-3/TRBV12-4 CASTGFRNYGYTF
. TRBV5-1 CASTEPFGNEQFF
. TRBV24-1 CATSEQRNEKLFF
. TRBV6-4 CARRKPRGELFF
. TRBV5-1 CASSLGAGVGEKLFF
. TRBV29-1 CSVGGGPYGYTF
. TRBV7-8 CASSLLERDYGYTF
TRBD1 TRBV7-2 CASSSPTGHLGYTF
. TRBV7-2 CASSSFHLRGQFF
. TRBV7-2 CASSLGGSPLHF
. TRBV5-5 CASSFGQETQYF
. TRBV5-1 CASSLGHTRTGELFF
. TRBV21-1 CASSPPGLGIYTEAFF
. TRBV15 CATSRGTRGTEAFF
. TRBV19 CASSWRGPLNEQFF
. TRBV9 CASSVEGRSGIYEQYF
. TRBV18 CASSQSEGWGTDTQYF
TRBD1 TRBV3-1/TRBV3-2 CASSQLDRGNYGYTF
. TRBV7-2 CASSPPGNYGYTF
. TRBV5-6 CASSLVATLQETQYF